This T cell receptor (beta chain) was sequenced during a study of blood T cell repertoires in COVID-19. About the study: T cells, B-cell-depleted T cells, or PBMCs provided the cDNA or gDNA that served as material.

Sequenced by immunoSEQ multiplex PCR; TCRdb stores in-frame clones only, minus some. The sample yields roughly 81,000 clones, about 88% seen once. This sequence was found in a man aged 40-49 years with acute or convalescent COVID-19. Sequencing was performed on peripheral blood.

In DNA form, the CDR3 reads TGTGCCAGCAGCCACGAGACTACACGATACGAGCAGTACTTC. It codes for CASSHETTRYEQYF. The rearrangement joins TRBV3-1 (or the pseudogene TRBV3-2) to TRBJ2-7, with D perhaps TRBD2 (5 bases). Looked up from germline, CDR1 is LGHDT and CDR2 is YNNKEL (reference sequence). V was clipped by 3 bases and J by 4 bases, with 13 bases between them. The length of the CDR3 is 14 residues.